The 3 T cell receptor beta chains in this list originate from one sample, sequenced in a study of HIV-infected patients and healthy controls (dated by TCRdb to the mid-2010s). Library creation used 5' RACE. The sample was run on an Illumina MiSeq. Reverse transcription of about 500 ng RNA was performed with SuperScript III using primers directed against the alpha and beta constant regions. Alpha and beta chain libraries were generated separately via chain-specific third strand synthesis with multiplexing indices. In TCRdb, the public reads were trimmed at Q25 with fastp and aligned with MiXCR, with productive beta chains retained. Merged by CDR3 protein, the rows form single entries marked with the most common genes and DNA. The sample profile shows fewer than 11,000 distinct CDR3 sequences; around 4.9% of them were found once. The ten largest account for more than 12% of the sample. Since whole blood was used without any cell fractionation, the repertoire reflected all peripheral T cells in unsorted form.

The sequences come from blood, collected before antiretroviral therapy. Receptor source: an adult with HIV infection.

By sample fraction, this clonotype is medium-sized. CDR3 sequence: CASSVAQSPYGSPLHF. DNA of the CDR3: TGTGCCAGCAGCGTAGCCCAAAGCCCATACGGTTCACCCCTCCACTTT. This chain joins TRBV9 and TRBJ1-6; D is uncertain. The CDR3 contains 16 residues. Germline values: CDR1 SGDLS, CDR2 YYNGEE. Trimming left V 0 bases short and J 9 bases short, with 16 bases between.

This clonotype was counted ten times or more. The CDR3 nucleotides are TGCAGTGCTAGAGATATGACTAGCGGGCCCTACGAGCAGTACTTC. It encodes CSARDMTSGPYEQYF. The rearrangement uses TRBV20-1 and TRBJ2-7; TRBD2 matches 10 bases. CDR3 length: 15 amino acids. Germline trimming cut 0 bases from V and 2 bases from J; bases unmatched to any gene: 4. CDR1 and CDR2 (germline): DFQATT, SNEGSKA (reference sequence).

This clonotype was seen ten or more times. This chain joins TRBV7-8 and TRBJ2-1; 14 positions agree with TRBD2. Germline CDR1 and CDR2: SGHVS and FQNEAQ. CDR3 length equals 16 residues. Trimming removed 8 bases from V and 2 bases from J; junction bases left unmatched: 5. The CDR3 here is CASGLAGGLTYNEQFF. CDR3 coding DNA: TGTGCCAGCGGACTAGCGGGAGGACTAACCTACAATGAGCAGTTCTTC. The full variable domain, its missing parts supplied by reference TRBV7-8 and TRBJ2-1, is GAGVSQSPRYKVAKRGQDVALRCDPISGHVSLFWYQQALGQGPEFLTYFQNEAQLDKSGLPSDRFFAERPEGSVSTLKIQRTQQEDSAVYLCASGLAGGLTYNEQFFGPGTRLTVL.